The following is a TCR beta chain sequence with its context. What it binds is not known. These data originate in a study of cytomegalovirus exposure and HLA in healthy donors. Study-wide results and limits: For most subjects, TCR beta sequences were reported to predict HLA-A and HLA-B alleles with accuracy. A later analysis showed TCR association rates differing by HLA locus, peaking at DRB1 and lowest at HLA-C. Some V segments could not be told apart, so they were left out, TRBV6-2 and TRBV6-3 among them. Sequencing depth roughly uniform across donors was assumed in presence/absence analyses.

Both 60 Vbeta primers and 13 Jbeta primers went into the PCR. Repertoires were generated with immunoSEQ multiplex PCR, while TCRdb's copy carries only in-frame clones and drops some. Altogether fewer than 150,000 clones are present, about 78% being singletons, with the ten largest covering about 3.8%. The J segment lost 2 bases and the V segment lost 3 bases, leaving 1 base of the junction unmatched. The CDR3 consists of 14 residues. Germline values: CDR1 SGHAT, CDR2 FQNNGV. This clonotype was sampled from a man aged 18 to 30 in good health and CMV-seronegative. This chain links TRBV11-2 with TRBJ1-3; 7 bases align to TRBD1. Sequenced input: PBMCs. The CDR3 DNA sequence: TGTGCCAGCAGCTTTACAGGGGCTGGAAACACCATATATTTT. Translation gives CASSFTGAGNTIYF.